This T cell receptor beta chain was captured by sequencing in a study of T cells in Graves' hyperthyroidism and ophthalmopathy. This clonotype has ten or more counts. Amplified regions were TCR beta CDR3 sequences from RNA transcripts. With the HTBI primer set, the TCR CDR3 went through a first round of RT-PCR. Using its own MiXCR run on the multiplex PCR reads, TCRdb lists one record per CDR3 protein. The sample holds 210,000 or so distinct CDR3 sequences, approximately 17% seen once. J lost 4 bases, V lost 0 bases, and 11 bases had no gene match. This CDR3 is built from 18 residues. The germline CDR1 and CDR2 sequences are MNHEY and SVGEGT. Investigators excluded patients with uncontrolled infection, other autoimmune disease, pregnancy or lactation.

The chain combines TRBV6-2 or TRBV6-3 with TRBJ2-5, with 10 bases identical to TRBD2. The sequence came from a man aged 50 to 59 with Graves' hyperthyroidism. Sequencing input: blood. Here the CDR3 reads CASSYSKREGLWGETQYF. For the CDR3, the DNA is TGTGCCAGCAGTTACTCCAAGCGGGAGGGCCTTTGGGGAGAGACCCAGTACTTC.